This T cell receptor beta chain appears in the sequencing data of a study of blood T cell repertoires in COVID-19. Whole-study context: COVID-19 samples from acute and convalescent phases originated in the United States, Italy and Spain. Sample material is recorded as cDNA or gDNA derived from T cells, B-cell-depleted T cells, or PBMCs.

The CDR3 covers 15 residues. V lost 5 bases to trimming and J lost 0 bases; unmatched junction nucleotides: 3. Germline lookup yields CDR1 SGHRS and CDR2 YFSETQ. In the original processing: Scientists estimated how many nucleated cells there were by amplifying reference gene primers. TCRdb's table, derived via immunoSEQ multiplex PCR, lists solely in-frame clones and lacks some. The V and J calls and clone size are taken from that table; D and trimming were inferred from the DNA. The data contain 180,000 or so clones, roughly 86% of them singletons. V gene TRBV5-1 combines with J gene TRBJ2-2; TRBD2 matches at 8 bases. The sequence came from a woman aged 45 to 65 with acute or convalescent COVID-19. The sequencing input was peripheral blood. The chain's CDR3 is CASRAGLANTGELFF. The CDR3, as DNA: TGCGCCAGCAGGGCGGGACTAGCGAACACCGGGGAGCTGTTTTTT.